The rows below give T cell receptor beta chains drawn from one sample of a study of cytotoxic CD8 clonotypes in ibrutinib-treated CLL. Repertoires were generated with immunoSEQ multiplex PCR, while TCRdb's copy carries only in-frame clones and drops some. The table lists more than 85,000 clones, almost 80% of them singletons, with under 35% in the top ten. Here the sequenced sample was PBMCs, taken after 12 months of ibrutinib treatment. The receptors here all came from a human donor with chronic lymphocytic leukemia. The CDR3 runs from the conserved cysteine through the conserved F or W. The D gene is left open where the match is weak. Expanded clones are given a class, and other clones once, few, many or no size at all.

few	TRBJ2-2	-	TRBV7-9	CASRLAGTTNTGELFF	TGTGCCAGCAGATTAGCTGGGACGACGAACACCGGGGAGCTGTTTTTT
-	TRBJ1-1	TRBD1	TRBV2	CASTGQGRTEAFF	TGTGCCAGCACAGGACAGGGGAGGACTGAAGCTTTCTTT
-	TRBJ1-2	-	TRBV6-6	CASTGSRYGYTF	TGTGCCAGCACTGGGTCCCGGTATGGCTACACCTTC
-	TRBJ1-3	-	TRBV9	CASSPDAKAGNTIYF	TGTGCCAGCAGCCCGGACGCGAAGGCAGGAAACACCATATATTTT
-	TRBJ1-2	TRBD1	TRBV5-8	CASSPTGARGYTF	TGTGCCAGCAGCCCGACAGGGGCCAGGGGCTACACCTTC
-	TRBJ2-1	TRBD2	TRBV10-3	CAIRRGDNEQFF	TGTGCCATCAGGCGGGGGGACAATGAGCAGTTCTTC
-	TRBJ2-6	-	TRBV6-4	CASSTTGSGANVLTF	TGTGCCAGCAGTACCACTGGGTCTGGGGCCAACGTCCTGACTTTC
-	TRBJ2-1	TRBD1	TRBV5-4	CASRYRDRGNNEQFF	TGTGCCAGCAGATATCGGGACAGGGGGAACAATGAGCAGTTCTTC
-	TRBJ1-5	TRBD1	TRBV4-1	CASSQRMGQGAVFGNQPQHF	TGCGCCAGCAGCCAACGCATGGGGCAGGGGGCTGTGTTTGGCAATCAGCCCCAGCATTTT
-	TRBJ1-5	-	TRBV19	CASSPLDSLNQPQHF	TGTGCCAGTAGCCCCCTAGACAGCCTCAATCAGCCCCAGCATTTT
few	TRBJ1-5	TRBD1	TRBV6-1	CASSATGNQPQHF	TGTGCCAGCAGTGCGACAGGGAATCAGCCCCAGCATTTT
-	TRBJ1-1	-	TRBV5-6	CASSYIRGLDGNTEAFF	TGTGCCAGCAGCTACATTCGGGGCCTGGATGGGAACACTGAAGCTTTCTTT
-	TRBJ1-1	TRBD1	TRBV5-4	CASSFDRGQSEAFF	TGTGCCAGCAGCTTTGACAGGGGGCAGAGTGAAGCTTTCTTT
few	TRBJ1-2	TRBD1	TRBV4-1	CASSHGTGVVMDGYTF	TGCGCCAGCAGCCACGGGACAGGGGTGGTTATGGATGGCTACACCTTC
-	TRBJ1-3	-	TRBV30	CAWSHGGSSGNTIYF	TGTGCCTGGAGTCACGGGGGGAGCTCTGGAAACACCATATATTTT
-	TRBJ1-2	-	TRBV30	CAWSRDTYGYTF	TGTGCCTGGAGCCGGGACACCTATGGCTACACCTTC
-	TRBJ2-7	-	TRBV18	CASSNQQGGYEQYF	TGTGCCAGCTCTAACCAGCAGGGGGGATACGAGCAGTACTTC
-	TRBJ2-5	-	TRBV30	CALLLGYEETQYF	TGTGCCCTGCTTTTGGGGTACGAAGAGACCCAGTACTTC
once	TRBJ1-1	-	TRBV4-1	CASSERGGGTEAFF	TGCGCCAGCAGCGAGCGTGGGGGAGGCACTGAAGCTTTCTTT
-	TRBJ1-1	TRBD1	TRBV5-5	CASSSPGQGVSTEAFF	TGTGCCAGCAGCTCTCCGGGACAGGGGGTTTCCACTGAAGCTTTCTTT
-	TRBJ2-1	TRBD2	TRBV11-3	CASSLDAGLGTDEQFF	TGTGCCAGCAGCTTAGATGCGGGACTAGGAACCGATGAGCAGTTCTTC
-	TRBJ2-7	-	TRBV7-9	CASSLQSSYEQYF	TGTGCCAGCAGCCTTCAAAGCTCCTACGAGCAGTACTTC
-	TRBJ2-7	-	TRBV7-9	CASSLRPAGEQYF	TGTGCCAGCAGCTTACGACCTGCCGGCGAGCAGTACTTC
few	TRBJ2-3	-	TRBV7-2	CASSLSTDTQYF	TGTGCCAGCAGCCTCAGCACAGATACGCAGTATTTT
-	TRBJ2-1	TRBD1	TRBV4-2	CASSSNRGNEQFF	TGTGCCAGCAGCTCCAACAGGGGCAATGAGCAGTTCTTC
-	TRBJ2-5	-	TRBV28	CASSGGAGVETQYF	TGTGCCAGCAGTGGAGGGGCAGGGGTAGAGACCCAGTACTTC
-	TRBJ2-2	-	TRBV11-2	CASSPRLGAGELFF	TGTGCCAGCAGCCCCCGGTTGGGAGCCGGGGAGCTGTTTTTT
few	TRBJ1-4	-	TRBV27	CASRGLRDTRTEKLFF	TGTGCCAGCAGGGGTCTGCGGGACACCAGAACGGAAAAACTGTTTTTT